Sequencing of this T cell receptor (beta chain) was carried out in a study of blood T cell repertoires in COVID-19. In the original analysis: For nucleated cells, counts were estimated from reference gene primer amplification. Libraries were prepared by immunoSEQ multiplex PCR; TCRdb keeps only in-frame clonotypes and omits some of them. The V and J calls and clone size come from that table; D and trimming were worked out from the DNA. The table has under 500,000 clones, roughly nine tenths seen once. Cohorts were assigned according to the clinical history that participants reported. Per germline, CDR1 SGHVS and CDR2 FNYEAQ. The CDR3 length is 16 residues. The ends were cut back, 4 bases at V and 0 bases at J, with 13 bases in the middle.

The sequencing sample was made of PBMCs or T cells enriched from blood (not recorded which). The clonotype originates from a woman under 30 with acute COVID-19. The chain combines TRBV7-6 with TRBJ1-5, with D possibly being TRBD1 (5 bases). The CDR3 region has the DNA TGTGCCAGCAGCTCAGACAGCCGAGATAGCAATCAGCCCCAGCATTTT. Translating it yields CASSSDSRDSNQPQHF.